The 5 T cell receptor beta chains given below trace back to one sample, sequenced in a study of T cell responses to AZD1222 COVID-19 vaccine. The table came from immunoSEQ multiplex PCR; TCRdb's copy has only in-frame clones and leaves some out. The sample lists some 120,000 clones; around nine tenths were seen once. Sequencing used peripheral blood, obtained on day 0 of AZD1222 vaccination. Receptors were obtained from an adult in good health.

In this sample, this clone turned up once. The chain links TRBV11-2 to TRBJ1-1, with D possibly TRBD1 on 5 matching bases. The CDR3 has 15 amino acids. The V gene lost 2 bases and the J gene lost 1 base, with 11 bases spanning the gap. Germline V gene sequence: CDR1 SGHAT, CDR2 FQNNGV. CDR3 residues: CASSLRTLSNTEAFF. In nucleotides, the CDR3 is TGTGCCAGCAGCTTAAGGACACTCTCGAACACTGAAGCTTTCTTT.

The chain couples TRBV5-1 to TRBJ2-1, with 13 bases fitting TRBD2. After removal of 0 bases from V and 9 bases from J, the junction contained 9 bases not matched to a gene. Germline loops: CDR1 SGHRS, CDR2 YFSETQ. There are 17 residues in the CDR3. The CDR3 nucleotides read TGCGCCAGCAGCTTGGGACTAGCGGGGGGAGTTCAGGGTGAGCAGTTCTTC. Amino acids: CASSLGLAGGVQGEQFF.

The CDR3 region is CASTGTGDYEQYF. CDR3 sequence (DNA): TGTGCCAGCACCGGGACAGGGGACTACGAGCAGTACTTC. The rearrangement joins TRBV2 to TRBJ2-7; 10 bases align to TRBD1. The CDR3 runs to 13 residues. The ends lost 7 bases at V and 3 bases at J; junction bases unmatched: 3. From germline, CDR1 is SNHLY and CDR2 FYNNEI.

V gene TRBV29-1 combines with J gene TRBJ2-2; TRBD2 might be the D (6 bases). Germline CDR1 is SQVTM and CDR2 is ANQGSEA. CDR3 size: 15 residues. Deletions cut 7 bases from V and 7 bases from J, with 22 bases between. CDR3 amino acids: CSGGRTEIGIGELFF. In DNA, the CDR3 is TGCAGCGGGGGGAGGACCGAAATAGGGATCGGGGAGCTGTTTTTT.

The chain joins TRBV4-1 to TRBJ1-4; 10 bases align to TRBD1. The CDR3 length is 18 residues. Germline lookup yields CDR1 MGHRA and CDR2 YSYEKL. The V and J ends lost 5 bases and 5 bases, in that order; junction bases with no gene match: 14. The CDR3 protein is CASSKAGDRGILNEKLFF. CDR3 in DNA: TGCGCCAGCAGCAAAGCGGGGGACAGGGGAATACTAAATGAAAAACTGTTTTTT.